This TCR beta chain was profiled in a study of B cell selection in AIRE deficiency. Conventional CD4 T cells were sorted as CD4+CD127+ cells. The trim removed 1 base at V and 2 bases at J, leaving 6 bases unmatched. CDR3 length: 17 amino acids. Looked up from germline, CDR1 is SGHTA and CDR2 is FQGNSA. Using immunoSEQ multiplex PCR, the repertoire was profiled, and TCRdb retains in-frame clones only, with some absent. The sample has some 22,000 clones, 95% to 97% seen once; the top ten hold 0.15% to 0.2%. Study outcomes and limitations: Around 30% of healthy-shared Treg sequences were found among patient Tconv cells.

Comments on this clone: Antigen specificity is unknown.

This receptor was taken from a human donor in good health. The rearrangement joins TRBV7-2 to TRBJ2-2; 8 positions match TRBD1. Source material: CD4+CD127+ conventional T cells sorted from PBMCs. The CDR3 protein is CASSLVGTGINTGELFF. The DNA of the CDR3 is TGTGCCAGCAGCTTAGTGGGGACAGGAATCAACACCGGGGAGCTGTTTTTT.